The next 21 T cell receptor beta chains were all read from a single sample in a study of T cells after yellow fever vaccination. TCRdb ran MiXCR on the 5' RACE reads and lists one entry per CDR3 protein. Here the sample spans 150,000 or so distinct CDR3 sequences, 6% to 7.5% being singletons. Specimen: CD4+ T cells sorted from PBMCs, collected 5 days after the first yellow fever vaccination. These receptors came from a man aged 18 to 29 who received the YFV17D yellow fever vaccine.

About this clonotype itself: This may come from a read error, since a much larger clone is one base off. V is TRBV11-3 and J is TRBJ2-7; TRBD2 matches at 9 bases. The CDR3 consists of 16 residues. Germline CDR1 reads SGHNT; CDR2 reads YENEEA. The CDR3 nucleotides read TGTGTCAGCAGCCCGGCGGGGGGGTCTTTCCCCTACGAGCAGTACTTC. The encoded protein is CVSSPAGGSFPYEQYF.

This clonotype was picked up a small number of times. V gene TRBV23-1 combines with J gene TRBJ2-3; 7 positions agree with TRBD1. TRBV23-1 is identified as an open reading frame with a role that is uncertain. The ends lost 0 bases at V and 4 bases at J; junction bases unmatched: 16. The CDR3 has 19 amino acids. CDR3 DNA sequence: TGCGCCAGCAGTCAATCGGATGGGAAGGGGGCTTCGGGTGCAGATACGCAGTATTTT. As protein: CASSQSDGKGASGADTQYF.

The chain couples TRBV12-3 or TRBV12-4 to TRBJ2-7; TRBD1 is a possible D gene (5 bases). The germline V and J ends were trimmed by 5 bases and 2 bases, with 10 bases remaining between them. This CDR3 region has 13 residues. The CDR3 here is CASSTRVTYEQYF. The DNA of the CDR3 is TGTGCCAGCAGTACCAGGGTTACCTACGAGCAGTACTTC.

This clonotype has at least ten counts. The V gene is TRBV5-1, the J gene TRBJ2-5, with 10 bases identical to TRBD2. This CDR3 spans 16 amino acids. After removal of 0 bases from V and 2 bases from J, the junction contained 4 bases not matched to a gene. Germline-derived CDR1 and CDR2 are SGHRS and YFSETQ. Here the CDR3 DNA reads TGCGCCAGCAGCTTGGCCCCAGCGGGGGGGCAAGAGACCCAGTACTTC. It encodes CASSLAPAGGQETQYF.

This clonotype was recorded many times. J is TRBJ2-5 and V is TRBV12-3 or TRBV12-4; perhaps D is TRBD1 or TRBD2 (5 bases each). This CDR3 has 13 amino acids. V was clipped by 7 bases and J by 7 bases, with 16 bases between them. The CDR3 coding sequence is TGTGCCAGCAAGTGGGGGAGCCACGGGACCCAGTACTTC. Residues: CASKWGSHGTQYF.

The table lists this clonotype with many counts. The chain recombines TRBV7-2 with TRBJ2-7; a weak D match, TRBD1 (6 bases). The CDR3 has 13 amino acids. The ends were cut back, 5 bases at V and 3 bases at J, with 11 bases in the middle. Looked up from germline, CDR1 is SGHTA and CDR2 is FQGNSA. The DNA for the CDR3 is TGTGCCAGCAGCCTACAGGGAAACTACGAGCAGTACGTC. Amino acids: CASSLQGNYEQYV.

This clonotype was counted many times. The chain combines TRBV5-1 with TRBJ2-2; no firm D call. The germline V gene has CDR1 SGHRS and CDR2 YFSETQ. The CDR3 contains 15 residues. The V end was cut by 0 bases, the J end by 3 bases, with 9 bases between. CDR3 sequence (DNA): TGCGCCAGCAGCTTGGCTGGGGTGGACACCGGGGAGCTGTTTTTT. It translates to CASSLAGVDTGELFF.

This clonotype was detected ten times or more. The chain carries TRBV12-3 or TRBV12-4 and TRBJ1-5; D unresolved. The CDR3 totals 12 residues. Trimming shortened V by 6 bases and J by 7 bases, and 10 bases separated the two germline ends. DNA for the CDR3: TGTGCCAGCAGCAGACAACCACAGCCCCAGCATTTT. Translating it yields CASSRQPQPQHF.

The CDR3 here is CASSPRTGPLVSSYEQYV. The CDR3 region has the DNA TGTGCCAGCAGTCCAAGGACAGGCCCTCTCGTAAGCTCCTACGAGCAGTACGTC. The gene calls are TRBV27 and TRBJ2-7, with TRBD1 matching over 7 bases. Per the germline V gene, CDR1 is MNHEY and CDR2 is SMNVEV (reference sequence). CDR3 length equals 18 residues. Trimming took 5 bases from V and 0 from J; bases not matched to a gene: 16.

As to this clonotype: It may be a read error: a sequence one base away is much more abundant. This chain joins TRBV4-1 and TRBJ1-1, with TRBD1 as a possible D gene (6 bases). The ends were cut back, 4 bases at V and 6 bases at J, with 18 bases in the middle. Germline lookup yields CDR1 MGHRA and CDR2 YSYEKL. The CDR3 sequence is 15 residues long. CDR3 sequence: CASSLRTVGLSEAFF. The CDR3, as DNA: TGCGCCAGCAGCCTCCGGACAGTGGGGCTTTCTGAAGCTTTCTTT.

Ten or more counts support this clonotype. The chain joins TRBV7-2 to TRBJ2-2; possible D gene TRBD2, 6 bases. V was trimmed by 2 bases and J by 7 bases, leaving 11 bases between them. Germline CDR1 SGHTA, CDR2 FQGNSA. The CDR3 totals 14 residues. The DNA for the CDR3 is TGTGCCAGCAGCTTAACCGGGGGTGACGGGGAGCTGTTTTTT. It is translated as CASSLTGGDGELFF.

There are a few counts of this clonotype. In DNA, the CDR3 is TGTGCCAGCAGCCCATCTTCGGGTGATACGCAGTATTTT. This encodes CASSPSSGDTQYF. The J gene is TRBJ2-3, the V gene TRBV7-3, with D hard to call. This CDR3 contains 13 residues. Trimming took off 5 bases at V and 6 bases at J, with 12 bases between the two ends. The germline V gene has CDR1 SGHTA and CDR2 FQGTGA.

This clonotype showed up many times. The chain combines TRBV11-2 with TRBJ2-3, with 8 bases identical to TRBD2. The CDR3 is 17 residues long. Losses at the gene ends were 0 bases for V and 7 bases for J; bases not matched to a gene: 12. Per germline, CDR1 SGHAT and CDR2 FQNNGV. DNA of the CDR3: TGTGCCAGCAGCTTAGATCTCGTCCGGGGGGGCATGAATACGCAGTATTTT. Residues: CASSLDLVRGGMNTQYF.

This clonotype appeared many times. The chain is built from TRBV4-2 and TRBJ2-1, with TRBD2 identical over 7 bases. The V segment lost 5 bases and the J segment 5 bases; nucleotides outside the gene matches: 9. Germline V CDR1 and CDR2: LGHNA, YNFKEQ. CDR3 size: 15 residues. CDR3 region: CASSTPPGTNNEQFF. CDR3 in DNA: TGTGCCAGCAGCACTCCTCCCGGGACTAACAATGAGCAGTTCTTC.

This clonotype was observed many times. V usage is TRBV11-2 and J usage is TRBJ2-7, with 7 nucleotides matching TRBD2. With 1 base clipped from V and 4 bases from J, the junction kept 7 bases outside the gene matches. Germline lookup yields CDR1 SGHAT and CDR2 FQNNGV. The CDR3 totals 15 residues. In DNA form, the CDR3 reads TGTGCCAGCAGCTTAGTGTCGGGGGGACCTTACGAGCAGTACGTC. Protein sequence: CASSLVSGGPYEQYV.

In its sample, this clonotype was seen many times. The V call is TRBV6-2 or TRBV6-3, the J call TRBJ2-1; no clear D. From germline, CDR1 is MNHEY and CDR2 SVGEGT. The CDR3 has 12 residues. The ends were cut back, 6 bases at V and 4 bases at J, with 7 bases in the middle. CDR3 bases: TGTGCCAGCAGACACAATTACAATGAGCAGTTCTTC. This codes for CASRHNYNEQFF.

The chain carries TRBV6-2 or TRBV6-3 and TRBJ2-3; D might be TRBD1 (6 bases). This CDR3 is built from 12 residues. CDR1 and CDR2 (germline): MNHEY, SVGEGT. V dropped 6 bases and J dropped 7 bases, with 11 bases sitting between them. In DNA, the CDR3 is TGTGCCAGCAGGCCGGGACAACATACGCAGTATTTT. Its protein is CASRPGQHTQYF.

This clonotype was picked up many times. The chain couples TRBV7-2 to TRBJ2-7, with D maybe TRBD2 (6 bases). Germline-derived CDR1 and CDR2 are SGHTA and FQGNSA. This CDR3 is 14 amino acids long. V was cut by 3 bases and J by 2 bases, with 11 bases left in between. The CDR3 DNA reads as TGTGCCAGCAGCTTCAACGGGGGACCCTACGAGCAGTACTTC. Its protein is CASSFNGGPYEQYF.

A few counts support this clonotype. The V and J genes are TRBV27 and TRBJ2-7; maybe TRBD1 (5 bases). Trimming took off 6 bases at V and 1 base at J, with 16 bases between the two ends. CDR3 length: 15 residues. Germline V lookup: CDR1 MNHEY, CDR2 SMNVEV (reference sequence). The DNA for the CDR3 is TGTGCCAGCAGGCTGGCAGGGCACTTTTCCTACGAGCAGTACGTC. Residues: CASRLAGHFSYEQYV.

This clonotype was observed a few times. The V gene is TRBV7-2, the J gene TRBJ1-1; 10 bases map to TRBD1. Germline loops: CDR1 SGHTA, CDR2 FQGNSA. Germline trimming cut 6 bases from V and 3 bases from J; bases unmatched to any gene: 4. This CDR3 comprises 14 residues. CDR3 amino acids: CASRSGTGDTEAFF. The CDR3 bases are TGTGCCAGCAGGTCCGGGACAGGGGACACTGAAGCTTTCTTT. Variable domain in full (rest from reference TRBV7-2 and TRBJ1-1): GAGVSQSPSNKVTEKGKDVELRCDPISGHTALYWYRQSLGQGLEFLIYFQGNSAPDKSGLPSDRFSAERTGGSVSTLTIQRTQQEDSAVYLCASRSGTGDTEAFFGQGTRLTVV.

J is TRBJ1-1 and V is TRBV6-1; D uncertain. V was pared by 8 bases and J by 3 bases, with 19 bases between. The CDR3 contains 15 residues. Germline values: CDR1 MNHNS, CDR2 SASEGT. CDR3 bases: TGTGCCAGCGGACGGCGGGTCACACGGGACACTGAAGCTTTCTTT. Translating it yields CASGRRVTRDTEAFF.